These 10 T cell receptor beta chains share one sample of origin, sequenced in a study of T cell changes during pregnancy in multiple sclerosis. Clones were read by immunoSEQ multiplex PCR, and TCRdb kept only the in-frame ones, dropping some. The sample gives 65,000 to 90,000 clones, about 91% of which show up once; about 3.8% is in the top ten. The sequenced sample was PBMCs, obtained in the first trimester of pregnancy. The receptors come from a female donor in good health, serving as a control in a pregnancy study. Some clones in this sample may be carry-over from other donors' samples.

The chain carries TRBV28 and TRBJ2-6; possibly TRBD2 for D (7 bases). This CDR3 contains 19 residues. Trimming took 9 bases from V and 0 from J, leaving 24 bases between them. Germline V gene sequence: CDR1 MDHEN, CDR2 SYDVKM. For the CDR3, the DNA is TGTGCCAGTTCAATCGACAGGCTGGGGGGGGACTCTGGGGCCAACGTCCTGACTTTC. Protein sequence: CASSIDRLGGDSGANVLTF.

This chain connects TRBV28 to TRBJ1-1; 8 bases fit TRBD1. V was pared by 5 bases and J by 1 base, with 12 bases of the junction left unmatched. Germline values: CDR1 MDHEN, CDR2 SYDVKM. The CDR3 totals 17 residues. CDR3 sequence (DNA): TGTGCCAGCAGTCGACGACAGGGGAGGGCCCCGAACACTGAAGCTTTCTTT. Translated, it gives CASSRRQGRAPNTEAFF.

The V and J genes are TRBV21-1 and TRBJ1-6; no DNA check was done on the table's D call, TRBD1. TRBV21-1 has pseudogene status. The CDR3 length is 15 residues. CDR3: CASPPGTGHNSPLHF. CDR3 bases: TGTGCCAGTCCGCCTGGGACAGGGCATAATTCACCCCTCCACTTT.

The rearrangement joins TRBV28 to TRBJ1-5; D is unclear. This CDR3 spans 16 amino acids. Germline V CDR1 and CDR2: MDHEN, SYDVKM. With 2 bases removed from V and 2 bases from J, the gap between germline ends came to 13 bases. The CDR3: CASSLGRGHGNQPQHF. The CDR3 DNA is TGTGCCAGCAGTTTAGGCCGAGGTCATGGCAATCAGCCCCAGCATTTT.

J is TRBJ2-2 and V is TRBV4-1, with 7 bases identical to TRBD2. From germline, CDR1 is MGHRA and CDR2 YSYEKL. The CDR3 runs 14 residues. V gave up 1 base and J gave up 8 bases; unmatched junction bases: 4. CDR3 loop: CASSQAGGAGELFF. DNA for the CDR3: TGCGCCAGCAGCCAAGCGGGGGGAGCTGGGGAGCTGTTTTTT.

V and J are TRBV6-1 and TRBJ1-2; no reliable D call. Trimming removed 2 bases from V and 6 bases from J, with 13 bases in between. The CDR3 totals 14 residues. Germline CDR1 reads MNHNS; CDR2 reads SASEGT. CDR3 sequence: CASSEFLGEDGYTF. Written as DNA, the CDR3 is TGTGCCAGCAGTGAATTTTTGGGAGAGGATGGCTACACCTTC.

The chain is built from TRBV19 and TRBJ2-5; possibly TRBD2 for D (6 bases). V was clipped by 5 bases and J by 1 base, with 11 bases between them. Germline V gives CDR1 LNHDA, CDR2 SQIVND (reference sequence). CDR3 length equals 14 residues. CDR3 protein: CASSPRTIQETQYF. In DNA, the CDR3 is TGTGCCAGTAGTCCCCGGACTATCCAAGAGACCCAGTACTTC. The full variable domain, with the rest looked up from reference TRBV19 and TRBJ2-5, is DGGITQSPKYLFRKEGQNVTLSCEQNLNHDAMYWYRQDPGQGLRLIYYSQIVNDFQKGDIAEGYSVSREKKESFPLTVTSAQKNPTAFYLCASSPRTIQETQYFGPGTRLLVL.

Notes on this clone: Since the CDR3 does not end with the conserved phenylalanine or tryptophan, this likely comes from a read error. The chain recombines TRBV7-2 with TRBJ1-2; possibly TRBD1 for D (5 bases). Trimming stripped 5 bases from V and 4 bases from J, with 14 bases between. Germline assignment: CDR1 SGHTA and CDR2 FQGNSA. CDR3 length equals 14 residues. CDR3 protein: CASSPRRQFYGYTL. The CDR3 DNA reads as TGTGCCAGCAGCCCCCGGCGACAGTTCTATGGCTACACCCTC.

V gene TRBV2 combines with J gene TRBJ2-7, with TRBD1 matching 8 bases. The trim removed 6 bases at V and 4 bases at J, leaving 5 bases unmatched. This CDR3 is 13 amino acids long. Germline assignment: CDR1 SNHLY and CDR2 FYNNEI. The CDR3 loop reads CASRETGDYEQYF. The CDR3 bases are TGTGCCAGCAGGGAGACAGGGGATTACGAGCAGTACTTC.

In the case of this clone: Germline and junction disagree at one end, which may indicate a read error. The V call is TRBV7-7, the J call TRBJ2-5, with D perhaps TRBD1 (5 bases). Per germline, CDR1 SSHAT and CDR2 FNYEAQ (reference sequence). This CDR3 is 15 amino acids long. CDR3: CASSSRGELAETQYF. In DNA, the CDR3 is TGTGCTAGCAGCTCAAGGGGCGAGCTTGCAGAGACCCAGTACTTC.